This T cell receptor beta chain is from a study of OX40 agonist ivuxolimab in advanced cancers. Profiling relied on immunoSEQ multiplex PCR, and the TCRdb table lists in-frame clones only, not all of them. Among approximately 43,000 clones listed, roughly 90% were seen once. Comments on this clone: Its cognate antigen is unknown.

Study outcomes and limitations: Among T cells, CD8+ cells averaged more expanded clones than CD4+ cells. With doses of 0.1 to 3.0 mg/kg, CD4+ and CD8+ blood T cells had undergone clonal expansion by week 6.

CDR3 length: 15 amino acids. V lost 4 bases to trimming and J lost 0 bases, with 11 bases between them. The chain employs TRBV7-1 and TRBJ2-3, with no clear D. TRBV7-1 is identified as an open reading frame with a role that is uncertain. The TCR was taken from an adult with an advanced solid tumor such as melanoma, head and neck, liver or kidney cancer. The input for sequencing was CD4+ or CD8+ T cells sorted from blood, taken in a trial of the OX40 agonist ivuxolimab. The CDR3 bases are TGTGCCAGCAGCTTAGATTATTCTAGCACAGATACGCAGTATTTT. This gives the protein CASSLDYSSTDTQYF.